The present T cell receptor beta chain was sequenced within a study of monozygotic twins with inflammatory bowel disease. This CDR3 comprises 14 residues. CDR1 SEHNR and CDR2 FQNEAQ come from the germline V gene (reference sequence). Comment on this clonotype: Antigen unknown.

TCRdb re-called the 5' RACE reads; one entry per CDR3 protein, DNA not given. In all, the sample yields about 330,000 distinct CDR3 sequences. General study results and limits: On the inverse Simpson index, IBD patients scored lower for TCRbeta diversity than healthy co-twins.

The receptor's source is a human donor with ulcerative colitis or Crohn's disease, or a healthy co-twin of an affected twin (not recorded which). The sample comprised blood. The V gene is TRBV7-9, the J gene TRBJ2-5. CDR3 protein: CASSLSTVWETQYF.